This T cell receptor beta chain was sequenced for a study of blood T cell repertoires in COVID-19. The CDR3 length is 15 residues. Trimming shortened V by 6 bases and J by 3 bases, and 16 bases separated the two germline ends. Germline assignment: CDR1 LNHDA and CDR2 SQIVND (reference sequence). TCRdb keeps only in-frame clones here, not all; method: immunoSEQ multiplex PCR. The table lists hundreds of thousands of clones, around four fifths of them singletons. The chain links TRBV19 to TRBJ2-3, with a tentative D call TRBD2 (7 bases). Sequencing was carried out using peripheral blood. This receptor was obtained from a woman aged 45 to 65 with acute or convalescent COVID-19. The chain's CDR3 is CASSRQVSGTDTQYF. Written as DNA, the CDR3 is TGTGCCAGTAGCAGACAGGTTAGCGGGACAGATACGCAGTATTTT.